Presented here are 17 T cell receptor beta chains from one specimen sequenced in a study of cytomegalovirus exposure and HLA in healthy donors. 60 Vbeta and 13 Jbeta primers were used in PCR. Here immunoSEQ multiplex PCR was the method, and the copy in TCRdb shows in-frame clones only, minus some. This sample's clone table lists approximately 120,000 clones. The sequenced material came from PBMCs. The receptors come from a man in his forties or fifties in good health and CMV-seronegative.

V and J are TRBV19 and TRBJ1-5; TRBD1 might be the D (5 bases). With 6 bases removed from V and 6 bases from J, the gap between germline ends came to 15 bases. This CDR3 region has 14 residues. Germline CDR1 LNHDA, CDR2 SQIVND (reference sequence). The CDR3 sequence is CASSEDNWGQPQHF. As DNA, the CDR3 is TGTGCCAGTAGCGAGGACAACTGGGGTCAGCCCCAGCATTTT.

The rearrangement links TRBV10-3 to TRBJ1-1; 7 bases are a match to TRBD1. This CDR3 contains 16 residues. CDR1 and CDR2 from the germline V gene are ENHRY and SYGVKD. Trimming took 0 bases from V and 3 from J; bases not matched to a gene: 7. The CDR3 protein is CAISESRGRGDTEAFF. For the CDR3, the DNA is TGTGCCATCAGTGAGTCAAGGGGGCGCGGGGACACTGAAGCTTTCTTT.

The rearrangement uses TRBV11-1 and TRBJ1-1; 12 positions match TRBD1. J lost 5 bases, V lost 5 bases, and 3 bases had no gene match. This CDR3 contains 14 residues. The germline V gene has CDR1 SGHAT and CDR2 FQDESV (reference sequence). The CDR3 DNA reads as TGTGCCAGCAGCCAGGGACAGGGGGCGACTGAAGCTTTCTTT. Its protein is CASSQGQGATEAFF.

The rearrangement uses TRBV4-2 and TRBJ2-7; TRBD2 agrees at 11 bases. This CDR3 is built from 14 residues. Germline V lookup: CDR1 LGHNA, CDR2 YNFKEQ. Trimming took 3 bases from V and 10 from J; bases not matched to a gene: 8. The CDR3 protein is CASSQIGLAGGQYF. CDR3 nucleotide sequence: TGTGCCAGCAGCCAGATCGGGCTAGCGGGAGGCCAGTACTTC.

The CDR3 here is CASSLAGGGRNTEAFF. Here the CDR3 DNA reads TGCGCCAGCAGCTTGGCGGGGGGGGGAAGGAACACTGAAGCTTTCTTT. This sequence joins TRBV5-1 and TRBJ1-1, with D perhaps TRBD1 (5 bases). The CDR3 extends over 16 amino acids. Trimming took off 0 bases at V and 1 base at J, with 13 bases between the two ends. Germline V gene data show CDR1 as SGHRS and CDR2 as YFSETQ.

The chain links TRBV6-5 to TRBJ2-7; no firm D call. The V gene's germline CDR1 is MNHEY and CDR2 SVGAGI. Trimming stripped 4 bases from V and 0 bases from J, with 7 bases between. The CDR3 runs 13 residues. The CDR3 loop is CASSLSTSYEQYF. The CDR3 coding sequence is TGTGCCAGCAGTTTGTCTACCTCCTACGAGCAGTACTTC.

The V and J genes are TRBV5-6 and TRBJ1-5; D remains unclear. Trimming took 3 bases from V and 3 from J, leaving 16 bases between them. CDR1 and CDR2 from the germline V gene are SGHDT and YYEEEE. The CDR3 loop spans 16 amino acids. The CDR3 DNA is TGTGCCAGCAGCTCTTCGGAAGGAGCTCTCAATCAGCCCCAGCATTTT. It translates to CASSSSEGALNQPQHF.

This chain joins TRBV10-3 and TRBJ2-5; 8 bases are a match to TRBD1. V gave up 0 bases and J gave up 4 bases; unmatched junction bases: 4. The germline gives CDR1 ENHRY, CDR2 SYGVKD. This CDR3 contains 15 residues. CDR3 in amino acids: CAISESRTGRETQYF. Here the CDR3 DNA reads TGTGCCATCAGTGAGTCCCGGACAGGGAGAGAGACCCAGTACTTC.

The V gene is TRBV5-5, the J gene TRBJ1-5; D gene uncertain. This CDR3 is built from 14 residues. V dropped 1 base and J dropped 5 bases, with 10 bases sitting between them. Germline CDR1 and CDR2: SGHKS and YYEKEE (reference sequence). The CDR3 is CASSLLAEDQPQHF. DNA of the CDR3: TGTGCCAGCAGCTTGCTGGCGGAGGATCAGCCCCAGCATTTT. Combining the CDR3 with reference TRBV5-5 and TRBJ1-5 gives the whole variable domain DAGVTQSPTHLIKTRGQQVTLRCSPISGHKSVSWYQQVLGQGPQFIFQYYEKEERGRGNFPDRFSARQFPNYSSELNVNALLLGDSALYLCASSLLAEDQPQHFGDGTRLSIL.

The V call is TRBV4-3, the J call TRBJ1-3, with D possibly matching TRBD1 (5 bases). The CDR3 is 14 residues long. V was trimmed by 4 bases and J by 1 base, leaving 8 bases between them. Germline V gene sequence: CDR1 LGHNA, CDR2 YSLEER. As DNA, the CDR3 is TGCGCCAGCAGCCCGGGGGGGTCTGGAAACACCATATATTTT. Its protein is CASSPGGSGNTIYF.

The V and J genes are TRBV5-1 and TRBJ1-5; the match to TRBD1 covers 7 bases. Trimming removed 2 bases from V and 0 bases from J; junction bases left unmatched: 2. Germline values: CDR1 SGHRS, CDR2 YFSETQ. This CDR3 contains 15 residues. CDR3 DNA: TGCGCCAGCAGCTTAACAGGGGATAGCAATCAGCCCCAGCATTTT. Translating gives CASSLTGDSNQPQHF.

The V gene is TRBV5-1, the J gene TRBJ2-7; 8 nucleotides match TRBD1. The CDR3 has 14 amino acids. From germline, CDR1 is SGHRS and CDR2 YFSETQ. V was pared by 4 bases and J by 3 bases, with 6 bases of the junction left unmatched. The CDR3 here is CASSLSGTGYEQYF. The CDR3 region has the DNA TGCGCCAGCAGCCTGTCCGGGACAGGCTACGAGCAGTACTTC.

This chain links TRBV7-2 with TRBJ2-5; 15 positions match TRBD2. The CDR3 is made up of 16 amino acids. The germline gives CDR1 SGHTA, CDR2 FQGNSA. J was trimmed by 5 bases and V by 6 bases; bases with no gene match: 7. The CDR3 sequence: CASRPPGLAGGETQYF. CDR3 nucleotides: TGTGCCAGCAGACCGCCGGGACTAGCGGGAGGCGAGACCCAGTACTTC.

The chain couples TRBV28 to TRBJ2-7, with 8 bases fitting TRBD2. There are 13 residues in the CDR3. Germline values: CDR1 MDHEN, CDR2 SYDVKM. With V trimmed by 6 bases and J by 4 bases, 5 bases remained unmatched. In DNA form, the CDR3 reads TGTGCCAGCAGAAGGACTAGCTGGTACGAGCAGTACTTC. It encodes CASRRTSWYEQYF.

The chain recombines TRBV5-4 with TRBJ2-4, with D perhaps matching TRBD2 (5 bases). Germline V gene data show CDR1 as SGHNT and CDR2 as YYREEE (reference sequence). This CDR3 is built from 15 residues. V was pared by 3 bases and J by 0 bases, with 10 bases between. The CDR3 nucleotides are TGTGCCAGCAGCTCTAGCCGGATAGCCAAAAACATTCAGTACTTC. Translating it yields CASSSSRIAKNIQYF.

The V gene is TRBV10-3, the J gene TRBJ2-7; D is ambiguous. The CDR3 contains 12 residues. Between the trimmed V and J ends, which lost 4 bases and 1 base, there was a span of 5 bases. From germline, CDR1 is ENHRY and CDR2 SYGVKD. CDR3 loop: CAISAGSYEQYF. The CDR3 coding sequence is TGTGCCATCAGTGCCGGTTCCTACGAGCAGTACTTC.

As DNA, the CDR3 is TGTGCCAGCAGCTTTAGTCGGGAGCTGTTTTTT. Encoded protein: CASSFSRELFF. The genes are TRBV7-9 and TRBJ2-2, with unresolved D. There are 11 residues in the CDR3. Germline V gene lookup returns CDR1 SEHNR and CDR2 FQNEAQ (reference sequence). Trimming took off 3 bases at V and 9 bases at J, with 5 bases between the two ends.